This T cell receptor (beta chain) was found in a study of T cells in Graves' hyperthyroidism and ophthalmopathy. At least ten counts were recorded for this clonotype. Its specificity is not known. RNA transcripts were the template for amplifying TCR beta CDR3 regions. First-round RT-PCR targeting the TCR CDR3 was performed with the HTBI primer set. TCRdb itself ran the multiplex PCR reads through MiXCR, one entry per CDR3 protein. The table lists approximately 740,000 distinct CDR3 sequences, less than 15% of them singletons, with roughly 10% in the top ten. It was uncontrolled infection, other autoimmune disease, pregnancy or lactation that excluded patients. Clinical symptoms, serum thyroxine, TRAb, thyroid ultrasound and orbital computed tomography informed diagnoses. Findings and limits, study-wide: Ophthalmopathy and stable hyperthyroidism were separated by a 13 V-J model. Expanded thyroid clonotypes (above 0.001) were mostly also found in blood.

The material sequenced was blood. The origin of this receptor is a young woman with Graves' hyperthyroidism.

CDR3 protein: CASTGWDLEIDTQYF. Written as DNA, the CDR3 is TGTGCCAGTACTGGGTGGGACTTAGAGATAGATACGCAGTATTTT. The gene calls are TRBV12-3 or TRBV12-4 and TRBJ2-3; a weak D match, TRBD2 (6 bases). There are 15 residues in the CDR3. The V and J ends lost 9 bases and 5 bases respectively, with 21 bases between them.